The TCR beta chain described here comes from a study of blood T cell repertoires in COVID-19. Germline loops: CDR1 SEHNR, CDR2 FQNEAQ (reference sequence). Trimming shortened V by 4 bases and J by 1 base, and 7 bases separated the two germline ends. The CDR3 has 13 residues. Clones were read by immunoSEQ multiplex PCR, and TCRdb kept only the in-frame ones, dropping some. The sample consists of some 150,000 clones, about 85% of them appearing once. This clonotype was obtained from a human donor in a cohort sampled during active COVID-19. The material sequenced was peripheral blood. The gene calls are TRBV7-9 and TRBJ2-5, with D possibly matching TRBD1 (5 bases). DNA of the CDR3: TGTGCCAGCAGCTGGGGCGTCCAAGAGACCCAGTACTTC. It yields the protein CASSWGVQETQYF.